This record looks at one T cell receptor (beta chain) sequence and its context. Its target antigen remains unknown. Within one base of it there is no much larger clone, and no base qualities were kept. The sample is drawn from a study of OX40 agonist ivuxolimab in advanced cancers. Context from the whole study: Ivuxolimab, which targeted the costimulatory receptor OX40 (CD134), was an agonistic, fully human IgG2 monoclonal antibody. Partial responses were achieved by three dose-escalation patients, of whom one had hepatocellular carcinoma and two had cutaneous melanoma. The point of sequencing TCRbeta in the periphery was to test whether ivuxolimab changed TCR sequence diversity and drove clonal T-cell expansion. The monotherapy dose-escalation portion (N of about 50 patients) of the phase I ivuxolimab trial is reported in the paper. Intravenous ivuxolimab was administered to patients every 2 weeks at six dose levels: 0.01, 0.1, 0.3, 1.5, 3 and 10 mg/kg. In the dose-escalation cohort, 82.7% of patients were male, and the mean age was approximately 60 years, with a range of about 23 to 90. Of the 52 patients in dose escalation, about 20 had hepatocellular carcinoma, about 15 had melanoma, 9 had renal cell carcinoma and 9 had head and neck cancer. Patients were allowed to have had prior anti-PD-1, anti-PD-L1 or anti-CTLA-4 therapy, and approximately 39% of the dose-escalation patients had been treated with checkpoint inhibitors.

Unmatched junction bases come to 13, with V trimmed by 0 bases and J by 5 bases. Reading the germline V gene gives CDR1 SGHVS and CDR2 FQNEAQ. Including the terminal cysteine and phenylalanine, the CDR3 comprises 19 residues. The DNA shown is the 57-base CDR3, in frame from base 1. Patients with a history of autoimmune disease or receiving systemic immunosuppression were excluded from the trial. Peripheral blood for TCR sequencing was drawn from every dose cohort at baseline, at cycle 4 day 1 and at cycle 7 day 1. Samples came from an open-label, multicenter, first-in-human phase I dose-escalation trial of ivuxolimab. Adults with locally advanced or metastatic head and neck squamous cell, hepatocellular, melanoma or renal cell carcinoma were enrolled in the trial. Before TCR sequencing, CD4+ and CD8+ T cells were separately sorted from peripheral blood. Broad study findings and their caveats: Low levels of normalized T-cell clonal expansion were also shown by some nonresponding patients. Antigen specificity was not determined for the clonally expanded peripheral T cells. At doses of 0.1 to 3.0 mg/kg, clonal expansion of both CD4+ and CD8+ T cells in blood was seen between baseline and week 6. After ivuxolimab, expanded clones were on average more numerous among CD8+ T cells than among CD4+ T cells. Partial responders in the 0.1-3.0 mg/kg groups had among the lowest normalized peripheral clonal expansion, especially among CD8+ T cells.

Genomic DNA was isolated from the sorted cells so that the TCRbeta CDR3 region could be sequenced. The immunoSEQ Assay was used to sequence the TCRbeta CDR3 regions. Entries here come from immuneACCESS through TCRdb and include only in-frame sequences with V and J called. Some clones fail to appear in such tables; in the studies checked, an unresolved V gene covers under half of the shortfall, and the cause of the remainder is unknown. This sample gives roughly 60,000 clones in total; 80% to 95% of them show up just once. The top ten clonotypes cover 20% to 25% of the sample. The V gene is TRBV7-8 and the J gene is TRBJ2-1, with TRBD2 identical over 10 junction bases. The sequences come from CD4+ or CD8+ T cells sorted from blood, collected in a trial of the OX40 agonist ivuxolimab. The sequence came from an adult with an advanced solid tumor such as melanoma, head and neck, liver or kidney cancer. Here the CDR3 is given as CASSLALAGRLAGDNEQFF. The DNA sequence is as follows: TGTGCCAGCAGCTTAGCGCTGGCCGGGAGGCTAGCGGGAGACAATGAGCAGTTCTTC.